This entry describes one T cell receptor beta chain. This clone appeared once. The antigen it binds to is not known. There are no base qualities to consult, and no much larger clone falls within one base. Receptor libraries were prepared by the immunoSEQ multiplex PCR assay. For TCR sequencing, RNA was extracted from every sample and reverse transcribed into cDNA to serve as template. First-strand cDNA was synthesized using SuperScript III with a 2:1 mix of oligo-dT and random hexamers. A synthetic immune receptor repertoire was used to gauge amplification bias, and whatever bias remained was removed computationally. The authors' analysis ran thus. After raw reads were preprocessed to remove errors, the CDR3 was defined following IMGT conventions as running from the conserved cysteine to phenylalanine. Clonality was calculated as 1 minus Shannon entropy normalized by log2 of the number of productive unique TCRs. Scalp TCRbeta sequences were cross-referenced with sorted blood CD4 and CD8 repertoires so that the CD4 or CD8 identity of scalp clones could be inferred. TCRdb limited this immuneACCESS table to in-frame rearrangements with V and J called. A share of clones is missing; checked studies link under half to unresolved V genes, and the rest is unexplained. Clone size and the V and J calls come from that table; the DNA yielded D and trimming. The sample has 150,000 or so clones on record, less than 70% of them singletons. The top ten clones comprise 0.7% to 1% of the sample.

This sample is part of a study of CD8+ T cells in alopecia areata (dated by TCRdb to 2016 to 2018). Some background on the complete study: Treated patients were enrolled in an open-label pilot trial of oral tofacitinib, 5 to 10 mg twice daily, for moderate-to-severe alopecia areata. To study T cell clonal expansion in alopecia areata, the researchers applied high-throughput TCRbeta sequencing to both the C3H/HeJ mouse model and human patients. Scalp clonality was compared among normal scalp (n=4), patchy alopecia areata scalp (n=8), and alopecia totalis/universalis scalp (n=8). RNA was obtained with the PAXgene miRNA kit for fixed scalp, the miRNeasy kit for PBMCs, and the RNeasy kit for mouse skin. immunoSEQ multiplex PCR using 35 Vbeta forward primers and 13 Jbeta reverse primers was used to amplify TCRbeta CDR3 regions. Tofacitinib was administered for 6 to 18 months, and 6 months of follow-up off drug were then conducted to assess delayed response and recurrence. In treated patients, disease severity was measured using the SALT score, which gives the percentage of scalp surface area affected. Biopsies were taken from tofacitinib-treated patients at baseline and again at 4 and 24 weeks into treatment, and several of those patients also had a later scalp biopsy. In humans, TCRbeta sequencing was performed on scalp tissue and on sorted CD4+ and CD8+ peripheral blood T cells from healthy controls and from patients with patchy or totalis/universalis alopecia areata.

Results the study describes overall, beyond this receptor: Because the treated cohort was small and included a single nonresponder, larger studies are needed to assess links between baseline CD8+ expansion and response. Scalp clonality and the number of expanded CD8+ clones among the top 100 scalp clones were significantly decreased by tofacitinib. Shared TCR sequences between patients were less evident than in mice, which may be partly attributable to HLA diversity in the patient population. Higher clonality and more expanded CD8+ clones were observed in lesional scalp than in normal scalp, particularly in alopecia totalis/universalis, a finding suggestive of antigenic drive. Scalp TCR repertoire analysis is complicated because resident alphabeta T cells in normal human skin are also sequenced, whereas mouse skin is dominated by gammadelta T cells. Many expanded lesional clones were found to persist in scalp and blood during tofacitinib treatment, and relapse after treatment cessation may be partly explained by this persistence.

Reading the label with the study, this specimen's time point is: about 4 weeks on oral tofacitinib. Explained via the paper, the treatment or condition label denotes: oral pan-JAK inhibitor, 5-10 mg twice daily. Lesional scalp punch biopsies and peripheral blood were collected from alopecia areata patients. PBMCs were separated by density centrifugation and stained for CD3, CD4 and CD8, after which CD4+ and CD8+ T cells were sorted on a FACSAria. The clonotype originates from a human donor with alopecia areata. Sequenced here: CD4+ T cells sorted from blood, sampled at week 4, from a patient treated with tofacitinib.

The CDR3 in this case is CASSQARETQYF. The DNA reads as follows: TGTGCCAGCAGCCAAGCCCGTGAGACCCAGTACTTC. In this chain, TRBV14 is recombined with TRBJ2-5; no D gene call is confident. The CDR3 starts with the cysteine, ends with the phenylalanine, and has 12 residues. The kept DNA is CDR3 alone, 36 bases in frame from the first base. At the junction V is shortened by 1 base and J by 5 bases, with 5 bases in between. As encoded in the germline V gene, CDR1 is SGHDN while CDR2 is FVKESK.